The 9 T cell receptor beta chains presented below share a single source sample, sequenced in a study of shared clonotypes between healthy human individuals. Profiled with immunoSEQ multiplex PCR; TCRdb holds only in-frame clones, not every one. Of 2,500,000 or so clones listed, 80% to 95% were seen once; the top ten hold 0.3% to 0.45%. The sequenced material came from naive CD4+ T cells from PBMCs. Subset denoted: CD45RA+ positively selected. These receptors were taken from a man between 18 and 29 years old in good health. Some clones in this sample may be carry-over from other donors' samples.

J is TRBJ2-7 and V is TRBV28, with 8 bases lining up with TRBD1. The CDR3 covers 15 residues. With V trimmed by 0 bases and J by 5 bases, 6 bases remained unmatched. The germline V gene encodes CDR1 MDHEN and CDR2 SYDVKM. CDR3 loop: CASSLWSSGGDEQYF. CDR3 in DNA: TGTGCCAGCAGTTTATGGTCCTCAGGGGGCGACGAGCAGTACTTC. Full variable domain (rest looked up from reference TRBV28 and TRBJ2-7): DVKVTQSSRYLVKRTGEKVFLECVQDMDHENMFWYRQDPGLGLRLIYFSYDVKMKEKGDIPEGYSVSREKKERFSLILESASTNQTSMYLCASSLWSSGGDEQYFGPGTRLTVT.

V usage is TRBV5-1 and J usage is TRBJ2-3; no reliable D call. Germline V gene data show CDR1 as SGHRS and CDR2 as YFSETQ. CDR3 length: 13 amino acids. Between the trimmed V and J ends, which lost 1 base and 4 bases, there was a span of 7 bases. As DNA, the CDR3 is TGCGCCAGCAGCTTGACCCCCCCAGATACGCAGTATTTT. Translating gives CASSLTPPDTQYF.

V usage is TRBV27 and J usage is TRBJ1-2; D might be TRBD1 (5 bases). The V gene lost 8 bases and the J gene lost 8 bases, with 15 bases spanning the gap. The CDR3 runs to 12 residues. CDR1 MNHEY and CDR2 SMNVEV come from the germline V gene (reference sequence). CDR3 DNA sequence: TGTGCCAGCGGGGGACTTTTCTTAGGCTACACCTTC. Protein sequence: CASGGLFLGYTF.

This clone has just a few counts. This chain joins TRBV10-1 and TRBJ2-7; D tentatively fits TRBD1 or TRBD2 (5 bases each). The germline V gene encodes CDR1 WNHNN and CDR2 SYGVQD (reference sequence). The CDR3 length is 16 residues. Trimming took off 2 bases at V and 0 bases at J, with 14 bases between the two ends. The CDR3 is CASSEVGAGSSYEQYF. CDR3 bases: TGCGCCAGCAGTGAGGTTGGGGCAGGGAGCTCCTACGAGCAGTACTTC.

The chain combines TRBV6-5 with TRBJ1-4; 10 bases align to TRBD1. Germline assignment: CDR1 MNHEY and CDR2 SVGAGI. This CDR3 contains 16 residues. V dropped 4 bases and J dropped 8; count of bases not matched to a gene: 10. Here the CDR3 reads CASSLGTGALREKLFF. As DNA, the CDR3 is TGTGCCAGCAGTTTAGGGACAGGGGCCTTACGGGAAAAACTGTTTTTT.

Comment on this clone: The same CDR3 also results from other DNA sequences found in this sample. This chain joins TRBV9 and TRBJ1-1, with D hard to call. CDR1 and CDR2 (germline): SGDLS, YYNGEE. V gave up 1 base and J gave up 0 bases, with 7 bases separating them. The CDR3 has 14 amino acids. In nucleotides, the CDR3 is TGTGCCAGCAGCGTATTGGGGATGAACACTGAAGCTTTCTTT. Its translation is CASSVLGMNTEAFF.

The chain couples TRBV19 to TRBJ2-7; TRBD1 is a possible D gene (6 bases). Trimming took 3 bases from V and 1 from J, leaving 10 bases between them. The germline gives CDR1 LNHDA, CDR2 SQIVND (reference sequence). The length of the CDR3 is 14 residues. The CDR3 is CASSIGTLSYEQYF. The CDR3 DNA reads as TGTGCCAGTAGTATCGGGACATTATCCTACGAGCAGTACTTC.

The J gene is TRBJ2-7, the V gene TRBV6-5; maybe TRBD1 (6 bases). Deletions cut 2 bases from V and 7 bases from J, with 18 bases between. Germline V gives CDR1 MNHEY, CDR2 SVGAGI. The CDR3 extends over 15 amino acids. Here the CDR3 reads CASSYDQDSRREQYF. CDR3 in DNA: TGTGCCAGCAGTTACGACCAGGACAGCCGGAGGGAGCAGTACTTC.

The rearrangement links TRBV5-1 to TRBJ2-6; tentatively, D is TRBD2 (6 bases). There are 17 residues in the CDR3. The ends were cut back, 2 bases at V and 0 bases at J, with 12 bases in the middle. Germline V gene lookup returns CDR1 SGHRS and CDR2 YFSETQ. Here the CDR3 DNA reads TGCGCCAGCAGCTTCGCGGGGACCCCCTCTGGGGCCAACGTCCTGACTTTC. Translating it yields CASSFAGTPSGANVLTF. Variable domain in full (rest from reference TRBV5-1 and TRBJ2-6): KAGVTQTPRYLIKTRGQQVTLSCSPISGHRSVSWYQQTPGQGLQFLFEYFSETQRNKGNFPGRFSGRQFSNSRSEMNVSTLELGDSALYLCASSFAGTPSGANVLTFGAGSRLTVL.